This T cell receptor beta chain was retrieved from a study of T cells in tumors after PD-1 blockade. On the study more broadly: Some patients also took daily vismodegib 150 mg during anti-PD-1 treatment.

This CDR3 contains 15 residues. V was clipped by 6 bases and J by 2 bases, with 15 bases between them. Germline assignment: CDR1 MNHEY and CDR2 SVGAGI. Generated by immunoSEQ multiplex PCR, the TCRdb table keeps only in-frame clones and is missing some. The data show around 51,000 clones, roughly 80% seen once. The sequencing used PBMCs, collected before anti-PD-1 treatment. The sequence derives from a human donor with basal cell carcinoma. This chain connects TRBV6-5 to TRBJ2-3; D is perhaps TRBD1 (6 bases). In nucleotides, the CDR3 is TGTGCCAGCAGCCCCGGGACACCGCTCACAGATACGCAGTATTTT. This codes for CASSPGTPLTDTQYF.